What follows are 15 T cell receptor beta chains derived from one specimen sequenced in a study of monozygotic twins with inflammatory bowel disease. TCRdb re-called the 5' RACE reads and gives one entry per CDR3 protein, without DNA. The sample has about 380,000 distinct CDR3 sequences. The sequencing input was blood. These receptors came from a human donor with ulcerative colitis or Crohn's disease, or a healthy co-twin of an affected twin (not recorded which).

The chain is built from TRBV18 and TRBJ1-5. CDR1 KGHSH and CDR2 LQKENI come from the germline V gene. This CDR3 comprises 14 residues. The chain's CDR3 is CASSLGAGGQPQHF.

The chain recombines TRBV7-2 with TRBJ2-7; TCRdb designates TRBD1, a call that cannot be tested without DNA. CDR1 SGHTA and CDR2 FQGNSA come from the germline V gene. The CDR3 is 14 residues long. This CDR3 reads CASSLGLAGGVQYF.

The V gene is TRBV7-3, the J gene TRBJ2-3. The CDR3 length is 14 residues. Germline V CDR1 and CDR2: SGHTA, FQGTGA. This chain's CDR3 is CASSLNPRTDTQYF.

This chain uses TRBV2 with TRBJ1-4; TCRdb proposes TRBD1, but this gene call is untestable without DNA. The CDR3 spans 13 residues. Germline values: CDR1 SNHLY, CDR2 FYNNEI. This CDR3 reads CAIGQGVEEKLFF.

The V call is TRBV10-1, the J call TRBJ2-1. The CDR3 length is 15 residues. Germline V gene sequence: CDR1 WNHNN, CDR2 SYGVQD (reference sequence). CDR3 residues: CASSPRGSPYNEQFF.

The chain joins TRBV12-3 or TRBV12-4 to TRBJ2-7; absent DNA, TCRdb's TRBD1 call cannot be checked. CDR3 length: 13 residues. CDR3 loop: CASSYGGLGEQYF.

V usage is TRBV6-1 and J usage is TRBJ2-7; the D call from TCRdb, TRBD1, cannot be confirmed without DNA. The CDR3 totals 15 residues. Germline CDR1 and CDR2: MNHNS and SASEGT. CDR3 region: CASSPGTGYSYEQYF.

The chain links TRBV12-3 or TRBV12-4 to TRBJ1-6; the D call from TCRdb, TRBD1, cannot be confirmed without DNA. This CDR3 is built from 14 residues. The CDR3 spells CASSFEAPGSPLHF.

The genes are TRBV9 and TRBJ2-2; TCRdb picks TRBD1, but there is no DNA to check that call. CDR3 size: 15 residues. Per germline, CDR1 SGDLS and CDR2 YYNGEE. The CDR3 sequence: CASSAPGDYTGELFF.

The chain has TRBV7-2 and TRBJ2-7. The CDR3 totals 13 residues. Per germline, CDR1 SGHTA and CDR2 FQGNSA. CDR3 protein: CASSVTVVNEQYF.

This rearrangement joins TRBV11-2 to TRBJ2-3; the D call of TRBD2 rests on TCRdb alone, since no DNA is present to check it. The germline V gene has CDR1 SGHAT and CDR2 FQNNGV. The CDR3 contains 15 residues. The CDR3 spells CASSSLEGITDTQYF. The full variable domain, its missing parts supplied by reference TRBV11-2 and TRBJ2-3, is EAGVAQSPRYKIIEKRQSVAFWCNPISGHATLYWYQQILGQGPKLLIQFQNNGVVDDSQLPKDRFSAERLKGVDSTLKIQPAKLEDSAVYLCASSSLEGITDTQYFGPGTRLTVL.

The genes are TRBV3-1 and TRBJ2-7; as DNA is missing, the TRBD1 call by TCRdb cannot be tested. Germline V gene lookup returns CDR1 LGHDT and CDR2 YNNKEL (reference sequence). CDR3 length: 14 residues. The CDR3 region is CASSQRQGLDEQYF.

V gene TRBV9 combines with J gene TRBJ2-7. Per germline, CDR1 SGDLS and CDR2 YYNGEE. CDR3 length: 15 residues. The chain's CDR3 is CASSPRYEKTYEQYF.

V is TRBV4-3 and J is TRBJ1-5. Germline V gives CDR1 LGHNA, CDR2 YSLEER. This CDR3 spans 16 amino acids. The CDR3 reads CASSQFLGRSNQPQHF.

The chain links TRBV7-8 to TRBJ2-1; TCRdb indicates TRBD2, and absent DNA this call remains unverified. Germline V lookup: CDR1 SGHVS, CDR2 FQNEAQ. The length of the CDR3 is 16 residues. This chain's CDR3 is CASSRDAGRSYNEQFF.